The rows below give T cell receptor beta chains drawn from one sample of a study of T cell responses to AZD1222 COVID-19 vaccine. Method: immunoSEQ multiplex PCR; TCRdb's copy keeps in-frame clones and lacks some. The profile shows roughly 140,000 clones, approximately 90% of them singletons. Sample: peripheral blood, taken on day 0 of AZD1222 vaccination. The receptors stem from an adult in good health. CDR3s include the opening cysteine and the closing phenylalanine or tryptophan. A D gene is named only where the DNA matches it firmly. Where a row states a size, it is once, few, many or the class of an expanded clone; other rows omit it.

v_gene	abundance	j_gene	d_gene	CDR3nt	CDR3aa
TRBV10-3	NA	TRBJ1-5	NA	TGTGCCATCAGTGAGTCGTTAGCAGATCCTAGCAATCAGCCCCAGCATTTT	CAISESLADPSNQPQHF
TRBV6-2/TRBV6-3	NA	TRBJ2-1	TRBD1	TGTGCCAGCAGTTCTCCCCCAGACAGGGTGAGTGAGCAGTTCTTC	CASSSPPDRVSEQFF
TRBV7-8	NA	TRBJ2-3	NA	TGTGCCAGCAGCCCAGTGACCATTCAAGATACGCAGTATTTT	CASSPVTIQDTQYF
TRBV6-6	NA	TRBJ1-5	TRBD1	TGTGCCAGCAGTTACCCGGGACAGGGACAGCCCCAGCATTTT	CASSYPGQGQPQHF
TRBV5-6	NA	TRBJ1-1	NA	TGTGCCAGCAGCCCCCAACCCGGCCATATGAACACTGAAGCTTTCTTT	CASSPQPGHMNTEAFF
TRBV11-2	NA	TRBJ2-7	NA	TGTGCCAGCGGCAGCCTGTACGAGCAGTACTTC	CASGSLYEQYF
TRBV7-2	NA	TRBJ2-7	TRBD2	TGTGCCAGCAGCTTAATCGTGGGACTAGCGGGAATCTACGAGCAGTACTTC	CASSLIVGLAGIYEQYF
TRBV12-3/TRBV12-4	NA	TRBJ2-7	NA	TGTGCCAGCAGACCGAACACCTACGAGCAGTACTTC	CASRPNTYEQYF
TRBV9	NA	TRBJ2-1	NA	TGTGCCAGCAGCGAGGGGTACAATGAGCAGTTCTTC	CASSEGYNEQFF
TRBV5-1	NA	TRBJ2-3	NA	TGCGCCAGCAGCGCGGACAGCACAGATACGCAGTATTTT	CASSADSTDTQYF
TRBV7-9	NA	TRBJ2-7	TRBD2	TGTGCCAGCAGCTTTCCGGGACTAGCGGGATCTTACGAGCAGTACTTC	CASSFPGLAGSYEQYF
TRBV28	NA	TRBJ1-2	TRBD1	TGTGCCAGCAGTTCCGTCGGACAGGCCCCCTATGGCTACACCTTC	CASSSVGQAPYGYTF
TRBV7-9	NA	TRBJ1-2	TRBD1	TGTGCCAGCAGCCCCGGACAGGTAGACTATGGCTACACCTTC	CASSPGQVDYGYTF
TRBV30	NA	TRBJ1-2	NA	TGTGCCTGGAGGGGGCCGGACTATGGCTACACCTTC	CAWRGPDYGYTF
TRBV2	NA	TRBJ2-2	NA	TGTGCCACCCGGGTCGCGAGGGGCGGGGAGCTGTTTTTT	CATRVARGGELFF
TRBV15	NA	TRBJ2-7	TRBD2	TGTGCCACAGAATCTGGGCGGCTAGCGGGAGACGAGCAGTACTTC	CATESGRLAGDEQYF
TRBV19	NA	TRBJ1-5	NA	TGTGCCAGCTTCTCGGGGGGGCGGTTCGGGCCCCAGCATTTT	CASFSGGRFGPQHF
TRBV2	NA	TRBJ2-1	NA	TGTGCCAGCACGTGGGAGGTGCATGAGCAGTTCTTC	CASTWEVHEQFF
TRBV2	NA	TRBJ1-1	NA	TGTGCCAGCAGGGGCCTTTACGGTGAAGCTTTCTTT	CASRGLYGEAFF
TRBV27	NA	TRBJ1-5	NA	TGTGCCAGCAGTTTATCTGAGTATAGCAATCAGCCCCAGCATTTT	CASSLSEYSNQPQHF
TRBV7-2	NA	TRBJ1-3	NA	TGTGCCAGCAGCTTAGGTACCCGCGGGGGGAGCTCTGGAAACACCATATATTTT	CASSLGTRGGSSGNTIYF
TRBV10-1	NA	TRBJ1-5	TRBD1	TGCGCCAGCAGGGGGATTATCGGGACAGCGAGCAATCAGCCCCAGCATTTT	CASRGIIGTASNQPQHF
TRBV7-9	NA	TRBJ1-4	NA	TGTGCCAGCAGCTTAGTTGGGGGGGCCCATGAAAAACTGTTTTTT	CASSLVGGAHEKLFF
TRBV12-3/TRBV12-4	NA	TRBJ2-5	NA	TGTGCCAGCAGGAGGAGCTTGGAGACCCAGTACTTC	CASRRSLETQYF
TRBV5-6	NA	TRBJ1-5	NA	TGTGCCAGCAGCCTTCAGGGGTCGTTCGGGAGCAATCAGCCCCAGCATTTT	CASSLQGSFGSNQPQHF
TRBV19	NA	TRBJ2-1	TRBD1	TGTGCCAGTAGTACCCGGACAGGGCAATCCTACAATGAGCAGTTCTTC	CASSTRTGQSYNEQFF
TRBV4-3	NA	TRBJ2-7	NA	TGCGCCAGCAGCCAAGATCTGGAAACCTACGAGCAGTACTTC	CASSQDLETYEQYF
TRBV5-4	once	TRBJ1-3	NA	TGTGCCAGCAGCAGTCCGGGACCGCTCTCTGGAAACACCATATATTTT	CASSSPGPLSGNTIYF
TRBV28	NA	TRBJ1-6	NA	TGTGCCAGCAGTTTTAGGGGAGCTTCACCCCTCCACTTT	CASSFRGASPLHF
TRBV11-3	NA	TRBJ2-1	TRBD2	TGTGCCAGCAGCCCCCGTACTAGCGCATACAATGAGCAGTTCTTC	CASSPRTSAYNEQFF
TRBV7-9	NA	TRBJ2-1	NA	TGTGCCAGCAGCTTAGGACCGGAGGAGCAGTTCTTC	CASSLGPEEQFF
TRBV4-3	once	TRBJ1-6	TRBD1	TGCGCCAGCAGCCCGCAGGGGGCGGATAATTCACCCCTCCACTTT	CASSPQGADNSPLHF
TRBV4-3	NA	TRBJ2-7	NA	TGCGCCAGCAGCCCGACAGTCTCCTACGAGCAGTACTTC	CASSPTVSYEQYF
TRBV5-4	NA	TRBJ1-3	NA	TGTGCCAGCAGCAAAGTAGGGGAAAACACCATATATTTT	CASSKVGENTIYF
TRBV10-3	NA	TRBJ1-4	NA	TGTGCCATCAGTGAGAAACCTCCGGGACGCCTTAATGAAAAACTGTTTTTT	CAISEKPPGRLNEKLFF
TRBV9	NA	TRBJ1-6	NA	TGTGCCAGCAGCAAGGGGGGCGAAGGGGCACCCCTCCACTTT	CASSKGGEGAPLHF
TRBV15	NA	TRBJ1-4	NA	TGTGCCACCAGCAGACAGGACGCAACTAATGAAAAACTGTTTTTT	CATSRQDATNEKLFF
TRBV3-1/TRBV3-2	NA	TRBJ1-5	NA	TGTGCCAGCAGCCATGCGGGGGATCAGCCCCAGCATTTT	CASSHAGDQPQHF
TRBV7-8	NA	TRBJ1-2	NA	TGTGCCAGCAGCTCCCCCGGGGCGGGGTCCTATGGCTACACCTTC	CASSSPGAGSYGYTF
TRBV6-4	few	TRBJ2-2	TRBD2	TGTGCCAGCAGTGGCGGGAGCACCGGGGAGCTGTTTTTT	CASSGGSTGELFF
TRBV6-5	NA	TRBJ1-1	NA	TGTGCCAGCAGATCAGGGATGTTCGCTGAAGCTTTCTTT	CASRSGMFAEAFF
TRBV27	NA	TRBJ2-6	TRBD1	TGTGCCAGCAGCCGAAAGGGACAGGGGGCTATATCTGGGGCCAACGTCCTGACTTTC	CASSRKGQGAISGANVLTF
TRBV12-3/TRBV12-4	NA	TRBJ1-2	NA	TGTGCCAGCAGTTACGGGGTACCCTACACCTTC	CASSYGVPYTF
TRBV5-1	NA	TRBJ1-2	NA	TGCGCCAGCAGCTTGGATCCGGTGGACTATGGCTACACCTTC	CASSLDPVDYGYTF
TRBV4-3	NA	TRBJ1-5	NA	TGCGCCAGCAGCCAAGAGGCAGGACGAACCAATCAGCCCCAGCATTTT	CASSQEAGRTNQPQHF
TRBV2	NA	TRBJ1-6	NA	TGTGCCAGCAGTTACGGAGAAGGTCCCCTCCACTTT	CASSYGEGPLHF
TRBV27	NA	TRBJ1-1	NA	TGTGCCAGCTATCCTACGAGGGAGAACACTGAAGCTTTCTTT	CASYPTRENTEAFF
TRBV2	NA	TRBJ1-4	NA	TGTGCCAGCAGTGAAATAGAGAGTGAAAAACTGTTTTTT	CASSEIESEKLFF
TRBV27	NA	TRBJ2-7	TRBD2	TGTGCCAGCAGTTTATGGGGTACCGGGGGGGAGCAGTACTTC	CASSLWGTGGEQYF
TRBV12-3/TRBV12-4	NA	TRBJ1-2	NA	TGTGCCAGCAGTTTTTGGCAGAACTATGGCTACACCTTC	CASSFWQNYGYTF
TRBV10-3	NA	TRBJ2-7	NA	TGTGCCATCAGTGACTACTACGAGCAGTACTTC	CAISDYYEQYF
TRBV7-2	NA	TRBJ1-3	NA	TGTGCCAGCAGCTTAGGAGACTCCTCTGGAAACACCATATATTTT	CASSLGDSSGNTIYF
TRBV7-2	NA	TRBJ2-3	TRBD1	TGTGCCAGCAGCCGTACCCCAGGGGGCGTAGGGACAGATACGCAGTATTTT	CASSRTPGGVGTDTQYF
TRBV6-5	NA	TRBJ2-2	NA	TGTGCCAGCAGATCTTATTCCCCCGGGGAGCTGTTTTTT	CASRSYSPGELFF
TRBV6-5	NA	TRBJ1-1	NA	TGTGCCAGCAGACGGGACATCGCATCGGGCAGTAGAGCTTTCTTT	CASRRDIASGSRAFF
TRBV18	NA	TRBJ1-5	TRBD1	TGTGCCAGCTCACCGGGACAGGGGGCGGATGGGCAGCCCCAGCATTTT	CASSPGQGADGQPQHF
TRBV2	NA	TRBJ2-5	NA	TGTGCCAGCAGTGAGGTTATAGAGACCCAGTACTTC	CASSEVIETQYF